Included here is one TCR beta chain sequence, with context. Amplification of TCR beta CDR3 regions used RNA as the template. With the HTBI primer set, the TCR CDR3 went through a first round of RT-PCR. Via MiXCR, TCRdb re-called the multiplex PCR reads, giving one row per CDR3 protein. Of under 350,000 distinct CDR3 sequences listed, 21% are singletons. Patients counted as stable if ophthalmopathy did not develop within 18 months. Hyperthyroidism, newly diagnosed and lasting under 2 months, affected patients aged 18 to 65. These data originate in a study of T cells in Graves' hyperthyroidism and ophthalmopathy. The germline V gene has CDR1 SGHKS and CDR2 YYEKEE (reference sequence). Trimming removed 0 bases from V and 4 bases from J; junction bases left unmatched: 5. The CDR3 is 16 amino acids.

Material: blood. This TCR derives from a woman aged 45-65 years with Graves' hyperthyroidism. This chain links TRBV5-5 with TRBJ2-1, with 9 positions matching TRBD1. CDR3 amino acids: CASSLGSGTGYNEQFF. DNA for the CDR3: TGTGCCAGCAGCTTGGGATCCGGGACAGGGTACAATGAGCAGTTCTTC.